Below are 13 T cell receptor beta chains sequenced from a single sample in a study of blood T cell repertoires in COVID-19. Generated by immunoSEQ multiplex PCR, the TCRdb table keeps only in-frame clones and is missing some. In the table there are 150,000 to 200,000 clones, roughly 90% of which are singletons. The sequenced sample was PBMCs or T cells enriched from blood (not recorded which). The receptor source for this set is a woman aged 18 to 35 who had recovered from COVID-19.

CDR3 DNA sequence: TGTGCCAGCAGTCTCCTGACAGTGAGCAATCAGCCCCAGCATTTT. Encoded protein: CASSLLTVSNQPQHF. This rearrangement joins TRBV6-7 to TRBJ1-5; TRBD1 is a possible D gene (5 bases). TRBV6-7 is labeled an ORF, and its function is uncertain. This CDR3 spans 15 amino acids. The V end was cut by 5 bases, the J end by 1 base, with 12 bases between.

The chain is built from TRBV3-1 (or the pseudogene TRBV3-2) and TRBJ2-7, with TRBD2 identical over 7 bases. The ends lost 4 bases at V and 3 bases at J; junction bases unmatched: 6. Germline V lookup: CDR1 LGHDT, CDR2 YNNKEL (reference sequence). The CDR3 extends over 14 amino acids. The CDR3 region is CASSPGPSGYEQYF. As DNA, the CDR3 is TGTGCCAGCAGCCCCGGGCCTAGCGGCTACGAGCAGTACTTC.

This clone was observed once. The gene calls are TRBV2 and TRBJ2-7, with D perhaps TRBD1 (5 bases). This CDR3 contains 15 residues. Germline-derived CDR1 and CDR2 are SNHLY and FYNNEI. Between the trimmed V and J ends, which lost 4 bases and 0 bases, there was a span of 13 bases. CDR3 protein: CASSGQTLSSYEQYF. In DNA, the CDR3 is TGTGCCAGCAGTGGACAGACCTTGAGCTCCTACGAGCAGTACTTC.

This clone has a single count. The J gene is TRBJ1-4, the V gene TRBV30; TRBD1 matches at 9 bases. V shed 0 bases, J shed 2 bases, and the junction held 7 bases outside the gene matches. The CDR3 extends over 17 amino acids. Germline V gene data show CDR1 as GTSNPN and CDR2 as SVGIG (reference sequence). Here the CDR3 reads CAWSVSGQGLTNEKLFF. CDR3 sequence (DNA): TGTGCCTGGAGTGTTTCGGGACAGGGCCTCACTAATGAAAAACTGTTTTTT.

J is TRBJ2-6 and V is TRBV7-9; D is uncertain. From germline, CDR1 is SEHNR and CDR2 FQNEAQ (reference sequence). The CDR3 length is 14 residues. V was cut by 4 bases and J by 4 bases, with 8 bases left in between. The CDR3 region is CASSSLTGANVLTF. The CDR3 coding sequence is TGTGCCAGCAGCTCCCTGACAGGGGCCAACGTCCTGACTTTC.

The CDR3, as DNA: TGTGCCAGCAGCTTCGTTACTCAGGGGAATCAGCCCCAGCATTTT. Residues: CASSFVTQGNQPQHF. The chain links TRBV28 to TRBJ1-5; perhaps TRBD1 as D (6 bases). CDR1 MDHEN and CDR2 SYDVKM come from the germline V gene. This CDR3 region has 15 residues. Trimming stripped 6 bases from V and 4 bases from J, with 16 bases between.

This clone appeared a single time. The chain employs TRBV2 and TRBJ2-4; the match to TRBD2 covers 14 bases. CDR3 length equals 17 residues. Trimming at V came to 6 bases and at J to 0 bases, leaving 4 bases not matched to a gene. The germline V gene encodes CDR1 SNHLY and CDR2 FYNNEI. The CDR3, as DNA: TGTGCCAGCAGGACTAGCGGGAGGGCTATAGCCAAAAACATTCAGTACTTC. Its protein product is CASRTSGRAIAKNIQYF.

J is TRBJ2-3 and V is TRBV28; 10 bases align to TRBD2. The CDR3 has 16 amino acids. The junction had 3 bases not matched to a gene; V was cut back by 3 bases and J by 0 bases. Per germline, CDR1 MDHEN and CDR2 SYDVKM. The CDR3 loop reads CASSFSTSGSTDTQYF. For the CDR3, the DNA is TGTGCCAGCAGTTTTTCGACTAGCGGGAGCACAGATACGCAGTATTTT.

The V and J genes are TRBV15 and TRBJ1-1; 7 bases agree with TRBD1. V gave up 4 bases and J gave up 3 bases; unmatched junction bases: 11. The CDR3 consists of 16 residues. Germline V gene sequence: CDR1 LNHNV, CDR2 YYDKDF (reference sequence). CDR3 sequence: CATSNRDSLMDTEAFF. As DNA, the CDR3 is TGTGCCACCAGCAACCGGGACAGCTTGATGGACACTGAAGCTTTCTTT.

The chain is built from TRBV7-2 and TRBJ2-7; possible D gene TRBD2, 5 bases. The CDR3 loop spans 15 amino acids. Germline CDR1 and CDR2: SGHTA and FQGNSA. V was pared by 4 bases and J by 2 bases, with 15 bases between. CDR3 residues: CASSWYGEPPYEQYF. As DNA, the CDR3 is TGTGCCAGCAGCTGGTACGGGGAGCCCCCCTACGAGCAGTACTTC.

This rearrangement joins TRBV4-1 to TRBJ1-1; TRBD1 is a possible D gene (5 bases). The V gene lost 0 bases and the J gene lost 0 bases, with 14 bases spanning the gap. CDR3 length equals 17 residues. In germline, CDR1 is MGHRA, CDR2 YSYEKL. The CDR3 nucleotides read TGCGCCAGCAGCCAAGAAAAGGACAAGTCCATGAACACTGAAGCTTTCTTT. Translation gives CASSQEKDKSMNTEAFF.

The V and J genes are TRBV25-1 and TRBJ2-3; D is possibly TRBD1 (5 bases). The CDR3 has 16 residues. V shed 2 bases and J shed 2 bases, with 14 bases lying between them. Germline V gene sequence: CDR1 MGHDK, CDR2 SYGVNS. The CDR3 is CASSEIDSWTTDTQYF. As DNA, the CDR3 is TGTGCCAGCAGTGAAATAGACAGTTGGACCACAGATACGCAGTATTTT.

The CDR3 DNA sequence: TGTGCCAGCGGTTCAAAGGGGATTCAAGAGACCCAGTACTTC. Residues: CASGSKGIQETQYF. The rearrangement links TRBV7-9 to TRBJ2-5, with D possibly TRBD1 on 5 matching bases. CDR3 length: 14 amino acids. V gave up 8 bases and J gave up 2 bases, with 15 bases separating them. Germline lookup yields CDR1 SEHNR and CDR2 FQNEAQ (reference sequence).